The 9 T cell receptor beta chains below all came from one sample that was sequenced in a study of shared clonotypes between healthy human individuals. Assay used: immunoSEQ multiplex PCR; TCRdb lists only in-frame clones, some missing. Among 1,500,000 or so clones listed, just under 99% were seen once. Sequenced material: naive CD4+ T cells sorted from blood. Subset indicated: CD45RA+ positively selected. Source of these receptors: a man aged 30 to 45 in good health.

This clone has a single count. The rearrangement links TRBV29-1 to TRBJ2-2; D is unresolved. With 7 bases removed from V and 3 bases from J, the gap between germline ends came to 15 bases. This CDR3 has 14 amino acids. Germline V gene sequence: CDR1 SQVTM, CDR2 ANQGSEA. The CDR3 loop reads CSAFSGPYTGELFF. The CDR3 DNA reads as TGCAGCGCCTTCTCGGGTCCCTACACCGGGGAGCTGTTTTTT.

The CDR3 spells CASQPAGQGGYEQYF. Here the CDR3 DNA reads TGTGCCAGCCAACCTGCGGGACAGGGTGGCTACGAGCAGTACTTC. The chain uses TRBV25-1 and TRBJ2-7; 9 nucleotides agree with TRBD1. This CDR3 is built from 15 residues. Germline V gene sequence: CDR1 MGHDK, CDR2 SYGVNS. Trimming took 8 bases from V and 3 from J; bases not matched to a gene: 11.

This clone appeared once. The CDR3 DNA reads TGTGCCGCGACTCCGGGGCACTACACTGAAGCTTTCTTT. The encoded protein is CAATPGHYTEAFF. The chain recombines TRBV28 with TRBJ1-1, with a weak D call TRBD1 (5 bases). The CDR3 length is 13 residues. CDR1 and CDR2 from the germline V gene are MDHEN and SYDVKM. V was trimmed by 11 bases and J by 3 bases, leaving 16 bases between them.

The CDR3 region is CASSVMQGQTDTQYF. The CDR3 nucleotides read TGTGCCAGCAGCGTAATGCAGGGGCAAACAGATACGCAGTATTTT. The chain employs TRBV9 and TRBJ2-3; a weak D match, TRBD1 (6 bases). V lost 1 base to trimming and J lost 3 bases, with 12 bases between them. Germline V gives CDR1 SGDLS, CDR2 YYNGEE. There are 15 residues in the CDR3.

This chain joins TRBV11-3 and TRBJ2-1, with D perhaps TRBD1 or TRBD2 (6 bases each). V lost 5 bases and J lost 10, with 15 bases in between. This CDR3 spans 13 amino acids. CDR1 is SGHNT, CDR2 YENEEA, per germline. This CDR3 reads CASSTGPGGEQFF. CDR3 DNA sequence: TGTGCCAGCAGCACCGGGCCCGGGGGCGAGCAGTTCTTC.

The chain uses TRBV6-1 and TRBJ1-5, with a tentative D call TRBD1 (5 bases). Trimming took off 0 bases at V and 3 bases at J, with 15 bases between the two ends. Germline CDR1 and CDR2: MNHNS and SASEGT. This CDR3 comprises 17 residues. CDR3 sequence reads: CASSEARGVVDNQPQHF. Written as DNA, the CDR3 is TGTGCCAGCAGTGAAGCGCGAGGGGTCGTAGACAATCAGCCCCAGCATTTT.

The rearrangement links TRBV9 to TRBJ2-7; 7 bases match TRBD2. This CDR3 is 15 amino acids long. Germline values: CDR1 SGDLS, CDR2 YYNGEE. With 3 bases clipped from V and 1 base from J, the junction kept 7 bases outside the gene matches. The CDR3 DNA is TGTGCCAGCAGCGATGGGAGCGGGACGTCCTACGAGCAGTACTTC. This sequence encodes CASSDGSGTSYEQYF.

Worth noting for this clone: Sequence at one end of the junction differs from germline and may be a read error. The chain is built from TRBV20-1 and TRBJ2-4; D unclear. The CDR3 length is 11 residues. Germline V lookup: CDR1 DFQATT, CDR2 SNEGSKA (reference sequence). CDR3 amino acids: CSARARNIQYF. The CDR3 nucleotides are TGCAGTGCTAGAGCCAGAAACATTCAGTACTTC.

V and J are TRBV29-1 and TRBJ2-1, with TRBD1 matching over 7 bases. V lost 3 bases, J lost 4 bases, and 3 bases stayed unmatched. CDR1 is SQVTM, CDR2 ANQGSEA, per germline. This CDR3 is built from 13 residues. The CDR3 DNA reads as TGCAGCGTTGATCGGACAGGTTACAATGAGCAGTTCTTC. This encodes CSVDRTGYNEQFF.